This passage covers 29 T cell receptor beta chains from one sample sequenced in a study of cytomegalovirus exposure and HLA in healthy donors. PCR involved 60 Vbeta and 13 Jbeta primers. Libraries were prepared by immunoSEQ multiplex PCR; TCRdb keeps only in-frame clonotypes and omits some of them. Altogether some 180,000 clones are present, 60% to 80% being singletons, with the ten largest covering about 2.7%. The sample comprised PBMCs. The receptors were sampled from a woman in her 30s in good health and CMV-seronegative.

The gene calls are TRBV5-1 and TRBJ2-1; weak D call: TRBD2 (6 bases). Trimming pared 4 bases from V and 1 base from J, leaving 12 bases between. The CDR3 has 15 residues. From germline, CDR1 is SGHRS and CDR2 YFSETQ. CDR3 residues: CASSLRDSSYNEQFF. The CDR3 DNA follows: TGCGCCAGCAGCCTCCGGGACTCTTCCTACAATGAGCAGTTCTTC.

The chain uses TRBV28 and TRBJ1-5; D remains unclear. With 2 bases removed from V and 2 bases from J, the gap between germline ends came to 7 bases. Looked up from germline, CDR1 is MDHEN and CDR2 is SYDVKM. The CDR3 contains 14 residues. CDR3 DNA: TGTGCCAGCAGTTTACTCAGTCGCAATCAGCCCCAGCATTTT. Residues: CASSLLSRNQPQHF.

The genes are TRBV5-6 and TRBJ2-2; 12 positions match TRBD1. V gave up 5 bases and J gave up 6 bases; unmatched junction bases: 8. The CDR3 is 16 amino acids. Germline V gives CDR1 SGHDT, CDR2 YYEEEE. In DNA, the CDR3 is TGTGCCAGCAGTTTCTCCGGGACAGGGGGCTCCGGGGAGCTGTTTTTT. Its translation: CASSFSGTGGSGELFF.

The V and J genes are TRBV6-5 and TRBJ2-2; 10 bases are a match to TRBD1. In germline, CDR1 is MNHEY, CDR2 SVGAGI. V lost 7 bases, J lost 5 bases, and 7 bases stayed unmatched. This CDR3 has 15 residues. CDR3 amino acids: CASKPGQGRTGELFF. The CDR3 region has the DNA TGTGCCAGCAAACCGGGACAGGGGAGAACCGGGGAGCTGTTTTTT.

CDR3 protein: CATSTGGQPQHF. CDR3 sequence (DNA): TGTGCCACTTCGACAGGGGGTCAGCCCCAGCATTTT. The rearrangement links TRBV6-5 to TRBJ1-5, with 9 bases aligning to TRBD1. The CDR3 has 12 residues. V shed 10 bases, J shed 6 bases, and the junction held 4 bases outside the gene matches. The germline CDR1 and CDR2 sequences are MNHEY and SVGAGI.

This clone has just a few counts. V and J are TRBV30 and TRBJ1-2, with unresolved D. Germline V gives CDR1 GTSNPN, CDR2 SVGIG (reference sequence). V lost 0 bases and J lost 5, with 7 bases in between. This CDR3 is 12 amino acids long. The CDR3: CAWSVHGYGYTF. CDR3 sequence (DNA): TGTGCCTGGAGTGTACACGGGTATGGCTACACCTTC.

The chain has TRBV28 and TRBJ2-5; TRBD2 agrees at 7 bases. The tail of the sequence fits TRBJ2-7 better, so the J call may be wrong. Germline lookup yields CDR1 MDHEN and CDR2 SYDVKM. The CDR3 length is 14 residues. CDR3: CASSPLAEGYEQYF. In DNA, the CDR3 is TGTGCCAGCAGTCCCCTAGCGGAGGGCTACGAGCAGTACTTC.

The chain joins TRBV28 to TRBJ1-1; D possibly corresponds to TRBD1 (6 bases). The CDR3 has 16 amino acids. Germline V lookup: CDR1 MDHEN, CDR2 SYDVKM. Trimming stripped 6 bases from V and 2 bases from J, with 19 bases between. The CDR3 DNA is TGTGCCAGCAGCCGATATACTCGACAGGATAACACTGAAGCTTTCTTT. It translates to CASSRYTRQDNTEAFF.

Here the CDR3 DNA reads TGCGCCAGCAGCTTACTAGGAACTCAAGAGACCCAGTACTTC. Translation: CASSLLGTQETQYF. The J gene is TRBJ2-5, the V gene TRBV5-1; tentatively, D is TRBD2 (5 bases). The germline V gene has CDR1 SGHRS and CDR2 YFSETQ. This CDR3 spans 14 amino acids. The V end lost 2 bases, the J end lost 2 bases, and 10 bases lay between the germline ends.

The chain links TRBV5-1 to TRBJ1-2, with unresolved D. CDR1 is SGHRS and CDR2 is YFSETQ in the germline V gene. This CDR3 has 15 amino acids. V lost 4 bases and J 3 bases, leaving 16 bases between the germline ends. As DNA, the CDR3 is TGCGCCAGCAGCACGAGGCGCAGAGACGACTATGGCTACACCTTC. It translates to CASSTRRRDDYGYTF.

This clone has just a few counts. Other nucleotide sequences from this sample produce the same CDR3. The CDR3 region is CASSPGYEQYF. The CDR3 region has the DNA TGTGCCAGCAGCCCGGGGTACGAGCAGTACTTC. This rearrangement joins TRBV2 to TRBJ2-7; tentatively, D is TRBD2 (5 bases). The germline V gene encodes CDR1 SNHLY and CDR2 FYNNEI. The CDR3 runs 11 residues. V lost 6 bases, J lost 4 bases, and 7 bases lay in between.

The chain carries TRBV5-1 and TRBJ2-5, with D possibly TRBD1 on 6 matching bases. The CDR3 totals 16 residues. Germline V CDR1 and CDR2: SGHRS, YFSETQ. V dropped 4 bases and J dropped 0 bases, with 16 bases sitting between them. The CDR3 DNA reads TGCGCCAGCAGCAGAAACAGGGACCGGTACCAAGAGACCCAGTACTTC. It is translated as CASSRNRDRYQETQYF.

This chain connects TRBV5-1 to TRBJ1-1, with a possible D match to TRBD1 (5 bases). Germline CDR1 and CDR2: SGHRS and YFSETQ. The CDR3 totals 13 residues. Trimming left V 8 bases short and J 0 bases short, with 11 bases between. CDR3 protein: CASHDSLNTEAFF. The DNA for the CDR3 is TGCGCCAGTCATGACAGCTTGAACACTGAAGCTTTCTTT. Filled out from reference TRBV5-1 and TRBJ1-1, the complete variable domain reads KAGVTQTPRYLIKTRGQQVTLSCSPISGHRSVSWYQQTPGQGLQFLFEYFSETQRNKGNFPGRFSGRQFSNSRSEMNVSTLELGDSALYLCASHDSLNTEAFFGQGTRLTVV.

The V and J genes are TRBV5-5 and TRBJ1-1; possibly TRBD1 for D (6 bases). CDR3 length: 16 amino acids. Germline V gene data show CDR1 as SGHKS and CDR2 as YYEKEE (reference sequence). Between the trimmed V and J ends, which lost 5 bases and 5 bases, there was a span of 22 bases. The CDR3 DNA is TGTGCCAGCAGGGATGACAGGAGGTCGGCTGGGACTGAAGCTTTCTTT. Protein sequence: CASRDDRRSAGTEAFF.

This clone was detected a few times. V is TRBV19 and J is TRBJ1-4; 7 bases are shared with TRBD1. The CDR3 spans 15 residues. J lost 7 bases, V lost 6 bases, and 11 bases had no gene match. The germline CDR1 and CDR2 sequences are LNHDA and SQIVND (reference sequence). The CDR3 DNA is TGTGCCAGTAGACCAACAGGGGCGGAGGGTGAAAAACTGTTTTTT. Residues: CASRPTGAEGEKLFF.

The chain has TRBV7-3 and TRBJ1-2; TRBD1 agrees at 9 bases. Germline V gene sequence: CDR1 SGHTA, CDR2 FQGTGA. This CDR3 has 13 residues. V lost 5 bases and J lost 7; bases outside the gene matches: 5. This CDR3 reads CASSPRTGAGYTF. CDR3 DNA sequence: TGTGCCAGCAGCCCACGGACAGGGGCTGGCTACACCTTC.

This chain links TRBV10-3 with TRBJ1-4, with 9 nucleotides matching TRBD1. V was clipped by 11 bases and J by 6 bases; unmatched bases: 10. The CDR3 spans 14 residues. The germline gives CDR1 ENHRY, CDR2 SYGVKD. This CDR3 reads CASQGATGDEKLFF. The CDR3 bases are TGTGCCTCACAGGGGGCGACGGGGGATGAAAAACTGTTTTTT.

The chain has TRBV6-4 and TRBJ2-7, with TRBD2 matching over 11 bases. V shed 5 bases, J shed 3 bases, and the junction held 6 bases outside the gene matches. Germline CDR1 is MRHNA and CDR2 is SNTAGT. The CDR3 consists of 15 residues. CDR3 in DNA: TGTGCCAGCAGTCCACTAGCGGGAGATCGCTACGAGCAGTACTTC. Protein: CASSPLAGDRYEQYF.

This sequence joins TRBV2 and TRBJ1-4; 7 bases align to TRBD1. This CDR3 region has 14 residues. Germline V gene sequence: CDR1 SNHLY, CDR2 FYNNEI. V lost 4 bases and J lost 6; bases outside the gene matches: 5. CDR3 sequence reads: CASSAGQKDEKLFF. The CDR3 bases are TGTGCCAGCAGTGCGGGACAGAAAGATGAAAAACTGTTTTTT.

The rearrangement uses TRBV4-1 and TRBJ2-5, with D uncertain. Judging by the DNA end, TRBJ2-7 fits better; the J call may be wrong. The germline CDR1 and CDR2 sequences are MGHRA and YSYEKL. The CDR3 has 13 amino acids. CDR3 coding DNA: TGCGCCAGCAGCCCACAGCAAGCCTACGAGCAGTACTTC. Translation: CASSPQQAYEQYF.

The chain employs TRBV29-1 and TRBJ2-7; no clear D. Trimming took 5 bases from V and 0 from J, leaving 14 bases between them. Looked up from germline, CDR1 is SQVTM and CDR2 is ANQGSEA. This CDR3 spans 14 amino acids. The chain's CDR3 is CSVTPQQYSYEQYF. The CDR3 bases are TGCAGCGTTACTCCACAGCAATACTCCTACGAGCAGTACTTC.

Turning to this clone: Other DNA variants within this sample encode the same CDR3. The V call is TRBV5-1, the J call TRBJ1-6, with TRBD1 identical over 9 bases. This CDR3 comprises 14 residues. The trim removed 4 bases at V and 10 bases at J, leaving 6 bases unmatched. Germline-derived CDR1 and CDR2 are SGHRS and YFSETQ. CDR3 sequence: CASSTGQGDSPLHF. Here the CDR3 DNA reads TGCGCCAGCAGCACGGGACAGGGAGACTCACCCCTCCACTTT.

This rearrangement joins TRBV6-1 to TRBJ2-3; TRBD1 matches at 10 bases. Germline CDR1 and CDR2: MNHNS and SASEGT. CDR3 length equals 17 residues. V lost 4 bases and J lost 2; bases outside the gene matches: 9. CDR3 sequence (DNA): TGTGCCAGCAGTGGCCTTTCGGGACAGGGGCCCACAGATACGCAGTATTTT. Translating gives CASSGLSGQGPTDTQYF.

The chain joins TRBV15 to TRBJ2-5; 7 bases are shared with TRBD1. Germline V gene sequence: CDR1 LNHNV, CDR2 YYDKDF (reference sequence). The V segment lost 0 bases and the J segment 5 bases; nucleotides outside the gene matches: 3. CDR3 length: 14 amino acids. CDR3 sequence reads: CATSRDQGVETQYF. CDR3 sequence (DNA): TGTGCCACCAGCAGAGATCAGGGGGTTGAGACCCAGTACTTC.

The chain joins TRBV30 to TRBJ2-1, with D possibly matching TRBD2 (5 bases). Germline CDR1 is GTSNPN and CDR2 is SVGIG (reference sequence). This CDR3 is built from 14 residues. V was shortened by 0 bases and J by 2 bases, with 8 bases between the two germline ends. The CDR3 spells CAWSVSGAYNEQFF. The DNA for the CDR3 is TGTGCCTGGAGTGTAAGCGGAGCCTACAATGAGCAGTTCTTC.

The chain carries TRBV7-3 and TRBJ1-1, with D perhaps matching TRBD1 (6 bases). The CDR3 spans 14 residues. V lost 5 bases and J lost 6, with 16 bases in between. From germline, CDR1 is SGHTA and CDR2 FQGTGA. This CDR3 reads CASSPSQGTAEAFF. CDR3 sequence (DNA): TGTGCCAGCAGCCCCTCCCAGGGGACGGCTGAAGCTTTCTTT.

This clone was observed a handful of times. V and J are TRBV30 and TRBJ1-5; D not resolved. Germline CDR1 reads GTSNPN; CDR2 reads SVGIG (reference sequence). Trimming cost V 2 bases and J 4 bases, with 9 bases left between them. This CDR3 region has 13 residues. For the CDR3, the DNA is TGTGCCTGGAGTCCTGGCAGAAATCAGCCCCAGCATTTT. The encoded protein is CAWSPGRNQPQHF. The full variable domain, rest sourced from reference TRBV30 and TRBJ1-5, is SQTIHQWPATLVQPVGSPLSLECTVEGTSNPNLYWYRQAAGRGLQLLFYSVGIGQISSEVPQNLSASRPQDRQFILSSKKLLLSDSGFYLCAWSPGRNQPQHFGDGTRLSIL.

Here the CDR3 reads CASNLAGGDNEQFF. CDR3 nucleotide sequence: TGTGCCAGCAATTTAGCGGGTGGGGACAATGAGCAGTTCTTC. This sequence joins TRBV2 and TRBJ2-1, with TRBD2 identical over 7 bases. The CDR3 is 14 residues long. The germline CDR1 and CDR2 sequences are SNHLY and FYNNEI. V shed 7 bases, J shed 5 bases, and the junction held 8 bases outside the gene matches.

This clone was counted a few times. At one boundary the junction diverges from the germline segment, which might be a read error. The chain employs TRBV6-5 and TRBJ1-2, with D tentatively TRBD1 (5 bases). Germline V lookup: CDR1 MNHEY, CDR2 SVGAGI. The CDR3 covers 15 residues. CDR3 loop: CASSYYAGLNYGYPF. The CDR3 bases are TGTGCCAGCAGTTACTATGCGGGGCTGAACTATGGCTACCCCTTC.